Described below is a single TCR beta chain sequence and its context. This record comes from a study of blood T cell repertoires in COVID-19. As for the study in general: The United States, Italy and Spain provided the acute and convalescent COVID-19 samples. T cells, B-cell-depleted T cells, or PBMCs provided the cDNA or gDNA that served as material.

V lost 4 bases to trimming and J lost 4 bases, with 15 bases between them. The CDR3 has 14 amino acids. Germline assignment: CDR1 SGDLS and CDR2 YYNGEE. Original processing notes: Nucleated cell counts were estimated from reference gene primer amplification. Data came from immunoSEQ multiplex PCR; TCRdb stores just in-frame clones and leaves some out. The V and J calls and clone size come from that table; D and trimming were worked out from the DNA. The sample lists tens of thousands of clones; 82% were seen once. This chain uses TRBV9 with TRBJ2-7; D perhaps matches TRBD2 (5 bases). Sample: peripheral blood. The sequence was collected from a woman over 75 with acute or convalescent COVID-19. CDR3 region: CASSPHLTSYEQYF. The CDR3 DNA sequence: TGTGCCAGCAGCCCGCATCTAACTAGTTACGAGCAGTACTTC.